These 24 T cell receptor beta chains were all obtained from the same sample, sequenced in a study of shared clonotypes between healthy human individuals. Libraries were prepared by immunoSEQ multiplex PCR; TCRdb keeps only in-frame clonotypes and omits some of them. The sample shows roughly 760,000 clones, roughly 70% of them seen only once. The sample comprised memory CD4+ T cells sorted from blood. The subset here: CD45RA-negative fraction. These TCRs come from a woman aged 30 to 39 in good health.

This clone was detected only a few times. The chain joins TRBV2 to TRBJ2-1; D is possibly TRBD2 (6 bases). Germline V gene sequence: CDR1 SNHLY, CDR2 FYNNEI. V lost 0 bases and J 5 bases, leaving 11 bases between the germline ends. The CDR3 contains 15 residues. In DNA form, the CDR3 reads TGTGCCAGCAGTGAAGCGGGGGGTGGACACAATGAGCAGTTCTTC. Translated, it gives CASSEAGGGHNEQFF.

The chain links TRBV6-1 to TRBJ2-7; TRBD1 agrees at 8 bases. Losses at the gene ends were 5 bases for V and 1 base for J; bases not matched to a gene: 4. Germline V CDR1 and CDR2: MNHNS, SASEGT. The CDR3 extends over 14 amino acids. The CDR3 bases are TGTGCCAGCAGTAGCGACAGGGGTTCCTACGAGCAGTACTTC. Translation: CASSSDRGSYEQYF.

The chain has TRBV7-3 and TRBJ1-1; 10 bases are a match to TRBD1. From germline, CDR1 is SGHTA and CDR2 FQGTGA. The trim removed 5 bases at V and 4 bases at J, leaving 7 bases unmatched. The CDR3 covers 15 residues. This CDR3 is CASSPRQGAGTEAFF. CDR3 DNA: TGTGCCAGCAGCCCGCGACAGGGGGCAGGCACTGAAGCTTTCTTT.

This clone was picked up a small number of times. The chain joins TRBV10-3 to TRBJ2-3; 7 bases align to TRBD2. The CDR3 spans 15 residues. V lost 6 bases, J lost 7 bases, and 13 bases stayed unmatched. Per germline, CDR1 ENHRY and CDR2 SYGVKD. Here the CDR3 DNA reads TGTGCCATCAGCGTGGGCGGGAGCGAACGGCATACGCAGTATTTT. This sequence encodes CAISVGGSERHTQYF.

CDR3 coding DNA: TGTGCCAGCATCCTAACAGGGGATCGCGAAGATACGCAGTATTTT. It specifies CASILTGDREDTQYF. The chain carries TRBV28 and TRBJ2-3; TRBD1 matches at 7 bases. Trimming at V came to 7 bases and at J to 5 bases, leaving 12 bases not matched to a gene. CDR3 length equals 15 residues. The V gene's germline CDR1 is MDHEN and CDR2 SYDVKM.

The V call is TRBV28, the J call TRBJ1-4; 7 nucleotides match TRBD1. Germline assignment: CDR1 MDHEN and CDR2 SYDVKM. Trimming at V came to 10 bases and at J to 5 bases, leaving 7 bases not matched to a gene. This CDR3 contains 13 residues. CDR3 amino acids: CATREQGNEKLFF. The CDR3 DNA reads as TGTGCCACCAGGGAACAGGGGAATGAAAAACTGTTTTTT.

The chain uses TRBV28 and TRBJ2-1, with D perhaps TRBD2 (6 bases). Germline lookup yields CDR1 MDHEN and CDR2 SYDVKM. The CDR3 contains 15 residues. The V end lost 5 bases, the J end lost 6 bases, and 17 bases lay between the germline ends. This chain's CDR3 is CASSLLASSANEQFF. CDR3 sequence (DNA): TGTGCCAGCAGTCTACTAGCTTCCAGCGCCAATGAGCAGTTCTTC.

The chain joins TRBV7-8 to TRBJ1-4; TRBD1 matches 8 bases. In germline, CDR1 is SGHVS, CDR2 FQNEAQ. CDR3 length: 13 residues. V shed 5 bases, J shed 11 bases, and the junction held 7 bases outside the gene matches. This CDR3 reads CASSERTGRKLFF. The CDR3 DNA is TGTGCCAGCAGCGAAAGGACAGGGAGGAAACTGTTTTTT.

The V and J genes are TRBV2 and TRBJ2-2, with a tentative D call TRBD1 (5 bases). CDR3 length: 12 residues. Germline V gene sequence: CDR1 SNHLY, CDR2 FYNNEI. V was trimmed by 6 bases and J by 6 bases, leaving 8 bases between them. Here the CDR3 reads CASSTGSGELFF. The CDR3 coding sequence is TGTGCCAGCAGCACAGGCTCCGGGGAGCTGTTTTTT.

The chain is built from TRBV11-3 and TRBJ2-7; D call uncertain. V was trimmed by 8 bases and J by 3 bases, leaving 14 bases between them. The CDR3 has 13 amino acids. Looked up from germline, CDR1 is SGHNT and CDR2 is YENEEA. The CDR3 spells CASDLTRGYEQYF. CDR3 DNA: TGTGCCAGCGACCTAACAAGAGGCTACGAGCAGTACTTC.

This clone has more than one count but fewer than ten. A much larger clone is a single base away; this may be a read error. Other DNA sequences of this sample code for an identical CDR3. The V call is TRBV28, the J call TRBJ2-7; 7 positions match TRBD2. CDR3 size: 13 residues. Losses at the gene ends were 6 bases for V and 4 bases for J; bases not matched to a gene: 6. CDR1 MDHEN and CDR2 SYDVKM come from the germline V gene. The CDR3 nucleotides are TGTGCCAGCAGCCCCGCGCGGGGGTACGAGCAGTACTTC. It specifies CASSPARGYEQYF.

J is TRBJ2-1 and V is TRBV28, with 11 nucleotides matching TRBD2. This CDR3 contains 15 residues. V shed 6 bases and J 6 bases; nucleotides not matched to a gene: 7. In germline, CDR1 is MDHEN, CDR2 SYDVKM. The CDR3 DNA is TGTGCCAGCAGCCGACTAGCGGGGAGAATCAATGAGCAGTTCTTC. Its translation: CASSRLAGRINEQFF. Looking up the rest from reference TRBV28 and TRBJ2-1 gives the full variable domain: DVKVTQSSRYLVKRTGEKVFLECVQDMDHENMFWYRQDPGLGLRLIYFSYDVKMKEKGDIPEGYSVSREKKERFSLILESASTNQTSMYLCASSRLAGRINEQFFGPGTRLTVL.

This rearrangement joins TRBV7-9 to TRBJ2-5; D could derive from TRBD1 or TRBD2 (6 bases each). With 3 bases removed from V and 1 base from J, the gap between germline ends came to 9 bases. The CDR3 consists of 14 residues. Per germline, CDR1 SEHNR and CDR2 FQNEAQ (reference sequence). The CDR3 is CASSFGGAQETQYF. The CDR3 DNA reads TGTGCCAGCAGCTTCGGGGGCGCCCAAGAGACCCAGTACTTC.

The V call is TRBV7-9, the J call TRBJ2-1; 9 nucleotides line up with TRBD2. Trimming at V came to 5 bases and at J to 8 bases, leaving 10 bases not matched to a gene. The V gene's germline CDR1 is SEHNR and CDR2 FQNEAQ (reference sequence). The CDR3 spans 15 residues. As DNA, the CDR3 is TGTGCCAGCAGCCCCAGACTAGCGGAGGTGGATGAGCAGTTCTTC. This gives the protein CASSPRLAEVDEQFF.

This chain connects TRBV30 to TRBJ2-3, with D maybe TRBD2 (5 bases). Germline CDR1 and CDR2: GTSNPN and SVGIG (reference sequence). The germline V and J ends were trimmed by 0 bases and 6 bases, with 13 bases remaining between them. This CDR3 region has 14 residues. Written as DNA, the CDR3 is TGTGCCTGGAGTGTGCTGCAGGAGGCTGATACGCAGTATTTT. Its translation: CAWSVLQEADTQYF.

Details on this clone: The same CDR3 arises from other DNA sequences in this sample as well. This chain connects TRBV6-5 to TRBJ1-1; D ambiguous. Germline assignment: CDR1 MNHEY and CDR2 SVGAGI. This CDR3 is built from 14 residues. Deletions cut 0 bases from V and 4 bases from J, with 9 bases between. CDR3 amino acids: CASSYSSVGTEAFF. Here the CDR3 DNA reads TGTGCCAGCAGTTACTCGAGTGTAGGCACTGAAGCTTTCTTT.

At least ten counts were recorded for this clone. This chain uses TRBV2 with TRBJ1-5, with a tentative D call TRBD1 (5 bases). The germline CDR1 and CDR2 sequences are SNHLY and FYNNEI. The CDR3 length is 15 residues. V was cut by 3 bases and J by 7 bases, with 16 bases left in between. The CDR3 region has the DNA TGTGCCAGCAGTGATGAGGGGATCGGCGGCCAGCCCCAGCATTTT. This encodes CASSDEGIGGQPQHF.

This clone showed up just a few times. This chain joins TRBV15 and TRBJ2-1; 11 bases map to TRBD2. Unmatched junction bases numbered 2, after V lost 0 bases and J lost 1 base. The CDR3 is 17 residues long. Germline lookup yields CDR1 LNHNV and CDR2 YYDKDF (reference sequence). The CDR3 loop is CATSRELAGGSYNEQFF. For the CDR3, the DNA is TGTGCCACCAGCAGAGAGCTAGCGGGGGGATCCTACAATGAGCAGTTCTTC.

CDR3 sequence reads: CASSTPGAVLDGYTF. In nucleotides, the CDR3 is TGTGCCAGTAGTACGCCTGGGGCAGTACTGGATGGCTACACCTTC. V usage is TRBV19 and J usage is TRBJ1-2; D is perhaps TRBD1 (5 bases). The V gene lost 4 bases and the J gene lost 6 bases, with 18 bases spanning the gap. Germline CDR1 and CDR2: LNHDA and SQIVND (reference sequence). The CDR3 is made up of 15 amino acids.

The chain links TRBV6-6 to TRBJ2-7; TRBD2 matches at 7 bases. V trimming: 4 bases; J trimming: 0 bases; junction bases outside the gene matches: 6. This CDR3 is built from 15 residues. Looked up from germline, CDR1 is MNHNY and CDR2 is SVGAGI (reference sequence). The CDR3 reads CASSSPSGTSYEQYF. The CDR3 nucleotides read TGTGCCAGCAGTTCCCCGAGCGGGACCTCCTACGAGCAGTACTTC.

This clone was counted between two and nine times. V gene TRBV5-1 combines with J gene TRBJ2-1; 10 bases align to TRBD2. Trimming removed 4 bases from V and 6 bases from J; junction bases left unmatched: 4. The CDR3 has 14 amino acids. Germline loops: CDR1 SGHRS, CDR2 YFSETQ. CDR3: CASSPRLAGNEQFF. For the CDR3, the DNA is TGCGCCAGCAGCCCCAGACTAGCGGGCAATGAGCAGTTCTTC.

The chain links TRBV7-9 to TRBJ1-1, with 7 bases that match TRBD1. The ends lost 3 bases at V and 1 base at J; junction bases unmatched: 5. The CDR3 spans 15 residues. Germline assignment: CDR1 SEHNR and CDR2 FQNEAQ (reference sequence). The CDR3 DNA reads as TGTGCCAGCAGCTTTCGACAGGGAACGAACACTGAAGCTTTCTTT. It is translated as CASSFRQGTNTEAFF.

The chain is built from TRBV10-1 and TRBJ2-7; TRBD1 or TRBD2 may be the D gene (5 bases each). The CDR3 runs to 13 residues. Germline values: CDR1 WNHNN, CDR2 SYGVQD (reference sequence). The germline V and J ends were trimmed by 6 bases and 1 base, with 10 bases remaining between them. The CDR3 reads CASSRGGSYEQYF. The CDR3 DNA is TGCGCCAGCAGCCGGGGCGGATCCTACGAGCAGTACTTC.

A single count supports this clone. The J gene is TRBJ1-1, the V gene TRBV21-1; the D segment call TRBD1 is taken from the table without a DNA check. TRBV21-1 is a pseudogene locus. The CDR3 loop spans 16 amino acids. Here the CDR3 reads CASSKVQGACITEAFF. CDR3 coding DNA: TGTGCCAGCAGCAAAGTGCAGGGGGCTTGTATAACTGAAGCTTTCTTT.